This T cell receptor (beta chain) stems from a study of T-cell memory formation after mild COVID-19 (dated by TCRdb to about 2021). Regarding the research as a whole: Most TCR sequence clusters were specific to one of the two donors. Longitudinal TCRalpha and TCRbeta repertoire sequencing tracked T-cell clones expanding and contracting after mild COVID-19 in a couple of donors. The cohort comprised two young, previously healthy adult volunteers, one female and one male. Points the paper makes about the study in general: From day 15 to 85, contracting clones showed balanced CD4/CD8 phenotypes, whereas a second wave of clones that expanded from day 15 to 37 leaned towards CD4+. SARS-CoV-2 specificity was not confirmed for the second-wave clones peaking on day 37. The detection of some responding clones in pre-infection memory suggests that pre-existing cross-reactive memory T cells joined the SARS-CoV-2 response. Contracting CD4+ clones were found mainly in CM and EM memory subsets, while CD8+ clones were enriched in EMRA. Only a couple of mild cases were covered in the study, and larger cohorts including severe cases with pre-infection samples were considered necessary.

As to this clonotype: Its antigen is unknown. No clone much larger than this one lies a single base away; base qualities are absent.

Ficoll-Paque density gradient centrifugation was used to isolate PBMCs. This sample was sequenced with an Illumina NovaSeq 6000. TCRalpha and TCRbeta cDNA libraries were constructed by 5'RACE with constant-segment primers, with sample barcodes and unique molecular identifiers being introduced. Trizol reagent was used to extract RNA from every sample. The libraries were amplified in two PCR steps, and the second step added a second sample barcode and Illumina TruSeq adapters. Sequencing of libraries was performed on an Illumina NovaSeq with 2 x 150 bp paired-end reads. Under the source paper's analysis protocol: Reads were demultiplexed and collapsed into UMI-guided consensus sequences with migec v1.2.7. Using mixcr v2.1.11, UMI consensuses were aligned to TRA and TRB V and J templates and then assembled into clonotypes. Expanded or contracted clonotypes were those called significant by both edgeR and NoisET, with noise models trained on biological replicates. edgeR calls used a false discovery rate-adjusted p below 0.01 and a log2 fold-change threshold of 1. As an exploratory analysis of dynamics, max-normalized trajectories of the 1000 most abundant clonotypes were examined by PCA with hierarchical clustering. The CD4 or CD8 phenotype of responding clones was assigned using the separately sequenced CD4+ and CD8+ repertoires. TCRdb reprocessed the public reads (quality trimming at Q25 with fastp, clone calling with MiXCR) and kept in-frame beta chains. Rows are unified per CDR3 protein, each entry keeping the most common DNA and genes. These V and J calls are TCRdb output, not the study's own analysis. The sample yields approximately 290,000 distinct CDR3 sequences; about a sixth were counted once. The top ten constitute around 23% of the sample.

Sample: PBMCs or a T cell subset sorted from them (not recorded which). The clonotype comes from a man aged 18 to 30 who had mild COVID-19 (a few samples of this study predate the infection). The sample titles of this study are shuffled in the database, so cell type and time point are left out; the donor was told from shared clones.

The CDR3 region has the sequence CSVGLRAHVSNEQFF. The nucleotide sequence reads TGCAGCGTCGGCCTCCGGGCCCACGTATCCAATGAGCAGTTCTTC. The chain is encoded by TRBV29-1 joined to TRBJ2-1; the D gene is not confidently resolved. The V and J ends are trimmed by 6 bases and 6 bases, leaving 21 bases between them. CDR1 is given as SQVTM and CDR2 as ANQGSEA, both from the germline V gene. From the cysteine through the phenylalanine, the CDR3 covers 15 amino acids. CDR3 DNA only is kept here, 45 bases in frame from base 1.